A selection of T cell receptor beta chains follows, all from one sample in a study of OX40 agonist ivuxolimab in advanced cancers. TCRdb's copy holds only in-frame clones and misses some; the assay was immunoSEQ multiplex PCR. The top ten hold under 3% of the sample, which has about 69,000 clones, 80% to 85% seen once. Sequencing used CD4+ or CD8+ T cells sorted from blood, obtained in a trial of the OX40 agonist ivuxolimab. These receptors were taken from an adult with an advanced solid tumor such as melanoma, head and neck, liver or kidney cancer. Each CDR3 is given with its conserved first and last residue. A D gene is named only where the DNA matches it firmly. Clone size is shown for a subset of rows, as once, few, many or a class of expanded clone.

D gene,clone size,V gene,CDR3 length,J gene,CDR3 DNA,CDR3 protein
TRBD1,NA,TRBV5-6,15,TRBJ1-5,TGTGCCAGCAGCTTGAACAGGGGAGGCAATCAGCCCCAGCATTTT,CASSLNRGGNQPQHF
TRBD2,NA,TRBV7-8,19,TRBJ2-1,TGTGCCAGCAGCCCCAGGGGGACTAGCGGGAGACGGTTGGGCAATGAGCAGTTCTTC,CASSPRGTSGRRLGNEQFF
NA,NA,TRBV6-1,15,TRBJ1-5,TGTGCCACCCCGACTATGGACGAGGGAAGTCAGCCCCAGCATTTT,CATPTMDEGSQPQHF
NA,NA,TRBV2,13,TRBJ2-2,TGTGCCAGCAATGGACAGAACACCGGGGAGCTGTTTTTT,CASNGQNTGELFF
TRBD1,NA,TRBV13,15,TRBJ1-1,TGTGCCAGCAGCCCCACGACAGGGGGCGGCACTGAAGCTTTCTTT,CASSPTTGGGTEAFF
NA,once,TRBV2,14,TRBJ2-5,TGTGCCAGCAGTGAAAGCAGGAATAGAGAGACCCAGTACTTC,CASSESRNRETQYF
TRBD2,once,TRBV4-1,16,TRBJ2-1,TGCGCCAGCAGCCCGGGGATTAGCGGGAGATTGTTCGAGCAGTTCTTC,CASSPGISGRLFEQFF
NA,NA,TRBV18,14,TRBJ2-5,TGTGCCAGCTCACCACCGGCGGGATCGGAGACCCAGTACTTC,CASSPPAGSETQYF
NA,NA,TRBV4-2,15,TRBJ2-2,TGTGCCAGCAGCCGCACCTGGGACTCTCTCGGGGAGCTGTTTTTT,CASSRTWDSLGELFF
TRBD1,NA,TRBV19,14,TRBJ1-1,TGTGCCAGTAGCCTCCAGACAGGGGGCACTGAAGCTTTCTTT,CASSLQTGGTEAFF
NA,NA,TRBV6-1,14,TRBJ2-7,TGTGCCAGCAGTCCCGCCTCAGGGATCTACGAGCAGTACTTC,CASSPASGIYEQYF
TRBD1,NA,TRBV4-1,16,TRBJ1-1,TGCGCCAGCAGCCAGGGTGGACAGGGGCAAGTGACTGAAGCTTTCTTT,CASSQGGQGQVTEAFF
NA,NA,TRBV4-1,16,TRBJ1-5,TGCGCCAGCAGCTTCCGGGACACATCAGGAAATCAGCCCCAGCATTTT,CASSFRDTSGNQPQHF
NA,NA,TRBV5-1,14,TRBJ2-2,TGCGCCAGCAGCTTACAGGGTTCGGTCGGGGAGCTGTTTTTT,CASSLQGSVGELFF
NA,NA,TRBV2,15,TRBJ1-2,TGTGCCAGCAGTCCCCTAGAGGGAAGAGGCTATGGCTGCACCTTC,CASSPLEGRGYGCTF
NA,NA,TRBV10-3,12,TRBJ1-2,TGTGCCATCAGGGGGCAGGGAGGTGGCTACACCTTC,CAIRGQGGGYTF
NA,NA,TRBV2,12,TRBJ2-1,TGTGCCAGCAGTAGGACGGACAATGAGCAGTTCTTC,CASSRTDNEQFF
NA,NA,TRBV2,14,TRBJ2-7,TGTGCCAGCCGCCCTCCCGGGGGCGGCTACGAGCAGTACTTC,CASRPPGGGYEQYF
TRBD1,few,TRBV9,15,TRBJ1-1,TGTGCCAGCAGCGTTACCCCAGGGGGGAACACTGAAGCTTTCTTT,CASSVTPGGNTEAFF
NA,NA,TRBV27,15,TRBJ1-6,TGTGCCAGCAGTGCCCGGGACAACTGGAATTCACCCCTCCACTTT,CASSARDNWNSPLHF
NA,medium-sized,TRBV5-1,16,TRBJ1-1,TGCGCCAGCACAGAAAAGGCGGGACAAAAAAACACTGAAGCTTTCTTT,CASTEKAGQKNTEAFF
NA,few,TRBV19,13,TRBJ1-4,TGTGCCAGTACTAACAGACATAATGAAAAACTGTTTTTT,CASTNRHNEKLFF
NA,NA,TRBV6-1,13,TRBJ1-5,TGTGCCAGCAGTGAAAGAAAACAGGGTGCCCAGCATTTT,CASSERKQGAQHF
NA,NA,TRBV5-4,13,TRBJ2-3,TGTGCCAGCAGCTTAAAGGGGGCAGATACGCAGTATTTT,CASSLKGADTQYF
NA,NA,TRBV30,17,TRBJ1-2,TGTGCCTGGAGGTACCGAGGCCGACTTGGAGCTAACTATGGCTACACCTTC,CAWRYRGRLGANYGYTF
NA,NA,TRBV11-2,12,TRBJ2-3,TGTGCCAGCAGCGCCCCCTGGGGTACGCAGTATTTT,CASSAPWGTQYF
TRBD2,NA,TRBV6-5,15,TRBJ2-1,TGTGCCAGCAGTTACGAAGTAGCGGGGAGCAATGAGCAGTTCTTC,CASSYEVAGSNEQFF
NA,NA,TRBV6-6,14,TRBJ1-3,TGTGCCAGCGGAGGGCAGACTACTGGAAACACCATATATTTT,CASGGQTTGNTIYF
NA,NA,TRBV7-9,14,TRBJ1-1,TGTGCCAGCAGCGGAGGACAGATGAACACTGAAGCTTTCTTT,CASSGGQMNTEAFF
TRBD1,NA,TRBV6-1,13,TRBJ2-7,TGTGCCAGCGACCGGGACAGAGCCTACGAGCAGTACTTC,CASDRDRAYEQYF
NA,NA,TRBV30,14,TRBJ2-3,TGTGCCTGGAGTGTACATTTATCAGCAGATACGCAGTATTTT,CAWSVHLSADTQYF
NA,once,TRBV4-1,17,TRBJ2-5,TGCGCCAGCAGCCAAGAGGGCAAATCCGCTGGTAGGGAGACCCAGTACTTC,CASSQEGKSAGRETQYF
NA,few,TRBV14,16,TRBJ1-1,TGTGCCAGCAGCCAAAGGAGGGCTACGTCGAACACTGAAGCTTTCTTT,CASSQRRATSNTEAFF
NA,NA,TRBV19,15,TRBJ2-5,TGTGCCAGTAACCCAGGGGTGAGGGCCAAAGAGACCCAGTACTTC,CASNPGVRAKETQYF
NA,once,TRBV5-4,15,TRBJ2-7,TGTGCCAGCAGCCTAGAGGGGGGTAAAAACTACGAGCAGTACTTC,CASSLEGGKNYEQYF
NA,once,TRBV7-9,13,TRBJ2-2,TGTGCCAGCAGACGACGGAACACCGGGGAGCTGTTTTTT,CASRRRNTGELFF
TRBD1,NA,TRBV11-2,15,TRBJ1-4,TGTGCCAGCAGCGTCTCAGGGGGGTCCAATGAAAAACTGTTTTTT,CASSVSGGSNEKLFF
NA,NA,TRBV25-1,15,TRBJ2-3,TGTGCCAGCAGTGACCGGACCGGGGGCCCAGATACGCAGTATTTT,CASSDRTGGPDTQYF
NA,NA,TRBV5-1,14,TRBJ2-7,TGCGCCAGCAGCTTGGCCATGGGGGGCAACGAGCAGTACTTC,CASSLAMGGNEQYF
NA,few,TRBV5-1,15,TRBJ2-1,TGCGCCAGCAGCTTCCAGGGGAGCTCCTACAATGAGCAGTTCTTC,CASSFQGSSYNEQFF
TRBD1,once,TRBV18,15,TRBJ1-1,TGTGCCAGCTCATCCCGGGACAGGGGGAACACTGAAGCTTTCTTT,CASSSRDRGNTEAFF
TRBD2,NA,TRBV5-4,16,TRBJ2-5,TGTGCCAGCAGCTTGGGGGCTAGCGGGAGGTTCGAGACCCAGTACTTC,CASSLGASGRFETQYF